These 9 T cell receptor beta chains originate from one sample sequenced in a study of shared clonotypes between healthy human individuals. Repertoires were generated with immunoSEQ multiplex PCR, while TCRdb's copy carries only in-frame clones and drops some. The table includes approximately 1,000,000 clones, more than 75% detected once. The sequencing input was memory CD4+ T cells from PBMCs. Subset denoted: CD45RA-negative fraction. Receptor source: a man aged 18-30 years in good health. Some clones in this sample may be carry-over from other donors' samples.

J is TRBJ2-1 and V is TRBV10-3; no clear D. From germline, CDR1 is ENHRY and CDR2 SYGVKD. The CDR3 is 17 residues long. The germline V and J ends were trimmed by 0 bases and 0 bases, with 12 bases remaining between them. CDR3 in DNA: TGTGCCATCAGTGAGTCTGGAGCTAAAGTCTCCTACAATGAGCAGTTCTTC. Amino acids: CAISESGAKVSYNEQFF.

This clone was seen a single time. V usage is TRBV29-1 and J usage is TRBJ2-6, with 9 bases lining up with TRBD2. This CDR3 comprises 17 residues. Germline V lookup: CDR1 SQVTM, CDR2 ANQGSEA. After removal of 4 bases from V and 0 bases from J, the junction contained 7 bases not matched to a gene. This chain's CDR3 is CSVAIAGASSGANVLTF. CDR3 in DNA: TGCAGCGTTGCCATAGCGGGAGCCAGCTCTGGGGCCAACGTCCTGACTTTC.

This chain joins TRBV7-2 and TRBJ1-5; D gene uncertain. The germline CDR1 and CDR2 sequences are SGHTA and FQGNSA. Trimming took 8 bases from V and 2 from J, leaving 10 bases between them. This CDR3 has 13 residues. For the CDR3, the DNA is TGTGCCAGCGGGCCAAGGGGCAATCAGCCCCAGCATTTT. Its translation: CASGPRGNQPQHF.

CDR3 sequence: CASSPGGLYGYTF. The CDR3 nucleotides read TGTGCCAGCAGCCCCGGGGGGCTGTATGGCTACACCTTC. V usage is TRBV2 and J usage is TRBJ1-2, with D perhaps TRBD1 (6 bases). The ends were cut back, 6 bases at V and 5 bases at J, with 13 bases in the middle. CDR1 and CDR2 (germline): SNHLY, FYNNEI. This CDR3 spans 13 amino acids.

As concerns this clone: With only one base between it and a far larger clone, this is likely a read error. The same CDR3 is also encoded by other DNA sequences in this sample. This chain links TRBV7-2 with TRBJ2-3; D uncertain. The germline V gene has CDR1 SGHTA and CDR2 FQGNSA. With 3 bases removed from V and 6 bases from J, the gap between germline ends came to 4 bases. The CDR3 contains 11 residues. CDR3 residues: CASSFGDTQYF. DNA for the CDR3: TGTGCCAGCAGCTTCGGGGATACGCAGTATTTT.

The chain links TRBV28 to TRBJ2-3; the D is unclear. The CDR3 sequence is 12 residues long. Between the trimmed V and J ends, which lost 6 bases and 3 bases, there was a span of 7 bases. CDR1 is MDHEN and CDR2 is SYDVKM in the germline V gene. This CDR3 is CASRKDTDTQYF. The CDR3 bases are TGTGCCAGCAGGAAAGATACAGATACGCAGTATTTT.

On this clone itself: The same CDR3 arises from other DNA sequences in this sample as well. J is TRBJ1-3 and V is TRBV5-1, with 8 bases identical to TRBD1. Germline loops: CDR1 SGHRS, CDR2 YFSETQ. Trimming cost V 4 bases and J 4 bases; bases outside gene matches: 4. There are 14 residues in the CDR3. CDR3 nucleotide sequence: TGCGCCAGCAGCGGACAGGGAACCGGAAACACCATATATTTT. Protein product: CASSGQGTGNTIYF.

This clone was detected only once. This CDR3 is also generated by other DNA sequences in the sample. The CDR3: CASSFDRGSYEQYF. In nucleotides, the CDR3 is TGTGCCAGCAGCTTCGACAGGGGGTCCTACGAGCAGTACTTC. The chain has TRBV11-2 and TRBJ2-7; 9 nucleotides match TRBD1. CDR1 and CDR2 from the germline V gene are SGHAT and FQNNGV. V shed 3 bases and J 1 base; nucleotides not matched to a gene: 1. The CDR3 length is 14 residues.

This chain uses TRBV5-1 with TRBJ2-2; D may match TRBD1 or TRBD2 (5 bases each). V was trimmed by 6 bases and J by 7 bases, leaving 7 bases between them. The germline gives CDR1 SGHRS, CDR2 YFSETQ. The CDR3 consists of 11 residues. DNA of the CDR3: TGCGCCAGCATGGGGGTCGGGGAGCTGTTTTTT. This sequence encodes CASMGVGELFF.